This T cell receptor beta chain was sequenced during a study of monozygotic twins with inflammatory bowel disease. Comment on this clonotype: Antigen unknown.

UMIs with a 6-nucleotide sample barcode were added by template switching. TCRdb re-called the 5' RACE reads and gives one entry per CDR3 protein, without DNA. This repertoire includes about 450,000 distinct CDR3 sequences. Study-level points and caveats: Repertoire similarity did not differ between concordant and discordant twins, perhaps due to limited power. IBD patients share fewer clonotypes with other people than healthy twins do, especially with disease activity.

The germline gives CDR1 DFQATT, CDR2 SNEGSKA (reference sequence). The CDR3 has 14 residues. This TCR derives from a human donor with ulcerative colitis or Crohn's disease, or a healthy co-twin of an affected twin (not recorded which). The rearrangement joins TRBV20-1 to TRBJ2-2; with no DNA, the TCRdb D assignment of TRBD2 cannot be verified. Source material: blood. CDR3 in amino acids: CSARGLAGSGELFF.